The clone carrying this TCR beta chain was seen at least ten times. Its target is unknown. These data come from a study of T-cell reconstitution after alpha-beta-depleted transplantation in children. Study-wide results and limits: When one year had passed after transplant, most T-cell counts and diversity came from newly produced T cells. At around two months after transplant, the alpha-beta T cells were reportedly derived from several hundred expanded clones that came from non-depleted graft cells. Diversity of TCRbeta at day 60 was high in some patients, arising from surviving recipient T cells and thymic progenitors.

Researchers prepared the TCRbeta library using unique molecular identifiers, the study reports. A single record per CDR3 protein comes from TCRdb applying MiXCR to the PCR reads. The sample has 600,000 to 700,000 distinct CDR3 sequences, less than 15% seen once; the top ten hold roughly 0.84%. Between the trimmed V and J ends, which lost 1 base and 5 bases, there was a span of 23 bases. CDR1 and CDR2 from the germline V gene are MNHEY and SVGAGI. The CDR3 runs to 19 residues. The receptor was derived from a girl aged 2-10 years with congenital amegakaryocytic thrombocytopenia, due to receive a stem cell transplant. The rearrangement joins TRBV6-5 to TRBJ2-2, with D unresolved. Sequencing used PBMCs, obtained before TCRalphabeta/CD19-depleted stem cell transplant. CDR3 amino acids: CASSYLPIGRWGTTGELFF. The CDR3 nucleotides are TGTGCCAGCAGTTACTTACCCATCGGACGTTGGGGAACAACCGGGGAGCTGTTTTTT.